A single TCR beta chain is shown here with its context. The antigen remains unidentified. The data were obtained in a study of T cell responses to AZD1222 COVID-19 vaccine. The length of the CDR3 is 16 residues. Trimming removed 0 bases from V and 2 bases from J, with 12 bases in between. Germline CDR1 is SGHRS and CDR2 is YFSETQ. Study-level findings and limits: Close to half of spike-specific TCRs reportedly recognize unmutated variant regions. Spike was spanned by vaccine-associated CD4 TCRs, with dominance at 160-218 and 743-854. The donor cohort was predominantly white British with a female majority, and clonal diversity may have been underestimated.

Profiling relied on immunoSEQ multiplex PCR, and the TCRdb table lists in-frame clones only, not all of them. The sample lists about 89,000 clones, around nine tenths seen once, with less than 5.5% in the top ten. The chain combines TRBV5-1 with TRBJ2-1; D is perhaps TRBD1 (6 bases). This receptor was taken from an adult in good health. This material consisted of peripheral blood, taken on day 0 of MenACWY control vaccination. CDR3 amino acids: CASSLEGRDTYNEQFF. CDR3 bases: TGCGCCAGCAGCTTGGAAGGCAGGGACACCTACAATGAGCAGTTCTTC.